The entry that follows covers one T cell receptor (beta chain) sequence. Study members were between about 18 and 95 years old and lived in about two dozen US regions. The data originate from a study of blood T cell repertoires in COVID-19. Study-wide background: Nucleic acid was either cDNA or gDNA, and it came from T cells, B-cell-depleted T cells, or PBMCs.

This CDR3 region has 16 residues. Germline CDR1 and CDR2: SEHNR and FQNEAQ (reference sequence). J gave up 4 bases and V 5 bases, and 11 bases lay outside the gene matches. Sequencing used immunoSEQ multiplex PCR; TCRdb keeps in-frame clones, though not all of them. This table holds around 250,000 clones, around 80% found once. The TCR was taken from a man aged 35 to 55 who had been exposed to COVID-19. This chain links TRBV7-9 with TRBJ1-2; TRBD1 agrees at 9 bases. The sequenced sample was PBMCs or T cells enriched from blood (not recorded which). The CDR3 DNA reads as TGTGCCAGCAGCAGCGAACCGGGACAGGGACCCTATGGCTACACCTTC. This gives the protein CASSSEPGQGPYGYTF.